This TCR beta chain was found in a study of siplizumab effects on memory and regulatory T cells. TCRdb's table, derived via immunoSEQ multiplex PCR, lists solely in-frame clones and lacks some. There are roughly 120,000 clones in the sample; about 95% occur only once, and around 1.7% lies in the top ten. In germline, CDR1 is SGHNT, CDR2 YYREEE (reference sequence). This CDR3 region has 14 residues. V dropped 4 bases and J dropped 9 bases, with 17 bases sitting between them. General study findings and limits: The study found that siplizumab significantly reduced alloreactive sequences traceable to unstimulated CD4+ memory cells. Just a small share of alloreactive clones was traced back to unstimulated subsets.

Concerning this clone itself: Its antigen is unknown.

This sequence originates from a human donor in good health. The specimen was non-Treg CD4+ T cells sorted from blood. The V and J genes are TRBV5-4 and TRBJ2-1; the D gene could be TRBD1 or TRBD2 (5 bases each). The CDR3 coding sequence is TGTGCCAGCAGCGTCCGGGACCAAGGTGGTGAGCAGTTCTTC. Translated, it gives CASSVRDQGGEQFF.